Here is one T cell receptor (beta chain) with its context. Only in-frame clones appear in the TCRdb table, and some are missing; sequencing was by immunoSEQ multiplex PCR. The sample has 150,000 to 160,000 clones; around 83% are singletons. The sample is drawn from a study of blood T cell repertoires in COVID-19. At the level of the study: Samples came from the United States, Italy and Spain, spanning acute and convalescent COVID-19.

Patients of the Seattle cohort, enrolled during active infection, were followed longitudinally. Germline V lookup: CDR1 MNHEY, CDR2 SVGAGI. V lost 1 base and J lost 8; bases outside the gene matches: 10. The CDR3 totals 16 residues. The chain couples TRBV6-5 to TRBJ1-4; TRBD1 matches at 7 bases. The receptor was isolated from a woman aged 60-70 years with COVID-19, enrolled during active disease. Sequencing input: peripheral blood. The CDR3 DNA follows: TGTGCCAGCAGTTACTATAACAGGAGGGGGCAAGAAAAACTGTTTTTT. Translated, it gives CASSYYNRRGQEKLFF.